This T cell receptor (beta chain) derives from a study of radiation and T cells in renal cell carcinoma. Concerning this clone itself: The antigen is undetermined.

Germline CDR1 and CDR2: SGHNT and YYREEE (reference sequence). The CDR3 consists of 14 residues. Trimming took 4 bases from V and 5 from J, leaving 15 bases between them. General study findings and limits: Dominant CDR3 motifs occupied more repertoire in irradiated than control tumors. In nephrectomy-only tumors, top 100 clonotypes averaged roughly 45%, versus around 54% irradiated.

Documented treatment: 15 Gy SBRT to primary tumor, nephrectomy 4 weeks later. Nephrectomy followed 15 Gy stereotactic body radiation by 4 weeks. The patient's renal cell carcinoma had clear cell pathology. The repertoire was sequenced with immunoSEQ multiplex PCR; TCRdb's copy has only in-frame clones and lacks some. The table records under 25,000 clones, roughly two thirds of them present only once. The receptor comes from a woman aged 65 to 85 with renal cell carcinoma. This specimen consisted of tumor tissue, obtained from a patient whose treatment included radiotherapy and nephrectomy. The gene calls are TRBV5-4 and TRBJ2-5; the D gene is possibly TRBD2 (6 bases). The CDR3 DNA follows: TGTGCCAGCAGCCCGGGACGCCGGGAGGAGACCCAGTACTTC. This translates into CASSPGRREETQYF.